A selection of T cell receptor beta chains follows, all from one sample in a study of shared clonotypes between healthy human individuals. Produced via immunoSEQ multiplex PCR; TCRdb's table is partial and in-frame only. The sample has under 2.5 million clones, roughly 92% seen once. The sequencing input was naive CD4+ T cells from PBMCs. The receptors were gathered from a man in his late teens or twenties in good health. Some clones in this sample may be carry-over from other donors' samples. The CDR3 runs from the conserved cysteine through the conserved F or W. Fields, in order: V gene, J gene, D gene, clone size, CDR3 protein, CDR3 DNA. D genes are given only for firm matches. The listing skips clone size in some rows; elsewhere it reads once, few, many or a size class.

v_gene: TRBV5-6; j_gene: TRBJ1-3; d_gene: NA; abundance: once; CDR3aa: CASSLGGPTAGNTIYF; CDR3nt: TGTGCCAGCAGCTTGGGGGGCCCTACTGCTGGAAACACCATATATTTT
v_gene: TRBV5-1; j_gene: TRBJ2-1; d_gene: TRBD1; abundance: NA; CDR3aa: CASSSTGTVYNEQFF; CDR3nt: TGCGCCAGCAGCTCAACCGGGACAGTGTACAATGAGCAGTTCTTC
v_gene: TRBV6-4; j_gene: TRBJ2-7; d_gene: NA; abundance: NA; CDR3aa: CASSDSLDGDYEQYF; CDR3nt: TGTGCCAGCAGTGACTCGTTGGACGGCGACTACGAGCAGTACTTC
v_gene: TRBV5-1; j_gene: TRBJ1-5; d_gene: NA; abundance: NA; CDR3aa: CASSLDASGNQPQHF; CDR3nt: TGCGCCAGCAGCTTGGATGCTTCGGGCAATCAGCCCCAGCATTTT
v_gene: TRBV9; j_gene: TRBJ1-2; d_gene: NA; abundance: NA; CDR3aa: CASSGPGTGTNYGYTF; CDR3nt: TGTGCCAGCAGCGGCCCCGGGACGGGGACAAACTATGGCTACACCTTC
v_gene: TRBV18; j_gene: TRBJ1-5; d_gene: NA; abundance: NA; CDR3aa: CASSPGGNQPQHF; CDR3nt: TGTGCCAGCTCACCAGGCGGAAATCAGCCCCAGCATTTT
v_gene: TRBV4-1; j_gene: TRBJ2-7; d_gene: NA; abundance: NA; CDR3aa: CASSQGAGVSAPYEQYF; CDR3nt: TGCGCCAGCAGCCAAGGGGCTGGAGTCAGTGCCCCCTACGAGCAGTACTTC
v_gene: TRBV6-6; j_gene: TRBJ1-5; d_gene: NA; abundance: NA; CDR3aa: CASDTLPGTINQPQHF; CDR3nt: TGTGCCAGCGATACATTACCGGGAACCATCAATCAGCCCCAGCATTTT
v_gene: TRBV20-1; j_gene: TRBJ2-1; d_gene: NA; abundance: NA; CDR3aa: CSAIRGEQFF; CDR3nt: TGCAGTGCTATCAGGGGCGAGCAGTTCTTC
v_gene: TRBV5-1; j_gene: TRBJ2-5; d_gene: TRBD1; abundance: NA; CDR3aa: CASSPGQANQETQYF; CDR3nt: TGCGCCAGCAGCCCGGGACAGGCAAATCAAGAGACCCAGTACTTC
v_gene: TRBV25-1; j_gene: TRBJ1-5; d_gene: NA; abundance: few; CDR3aa: CASSDNGATQPQHF; CDR3nt: TGTGCCAGCAGTGATAACGGGGCGACTCAGCCCCAGCATTTT
v_gene: TRBV5-1; j_gene: TRBJ1-4; d_gene: NA; abundance: NA; CDR3aa: CASSASTDFNEKLFF; CDR3nt: TGCGCCAGCAGCGCGTCGACAGATTTTAATGAAAAACTGTTTTTT
v_gene: TRBV27; j_gene: TRBJ2-7; d_gene: NA; abundance: NA; CDR3aa: CASSLSSGSNEQYF; CDR3nt: TGTGCCAGCAGTTTATCGTCAGGGAGCAACGAGCAGTACTTC
v_gene: TRBV10-3; j_gene: TRBJ2-5; d_gene: TRBD1; abundance: NA; CDR3aa: CAISEWAGQGVKETQYF; CDR3nt: TGTGCCATCAGTGAGTGGGCGGGACAGGGGGTTAAAGAGACCCAGTACTTC
v_gene: TRBV30; j_gene: TRBJ2-1; d_gene: TRBD2; abundance: NA; CDR3aa: CAWRVAGGPETYNEQFF; CDR3nt: TGTGCCTGGAGGGTAGCGGGAGGGCCTGAAACCTACAATGAGCAGTTCTTC
v_gene: TRBV7-2; j_gene: TRBJ2-1; d_gene: TRBD1; abundance: NA; CDR3aa: CASSWWTGPNNEQFF; CDR3nt: TGTGCCAGCAGCTGGTGGACAGGGCCGAACAATGAGCAGTTCTTC
v_gene: TRBV30; j_gene: TRBJ1-4; d_gene: NA; abundance: NA; CDR3aa: CAWSRDRAGSEKLFF; CDR3nt: TGTGCCTGGAGTCGCGATCGGGCGGGTAGCGAAAAACTGTTTTTT
v_gene: TRBV10-3; j_gene: TRBJ2-3; d_gene: NA; abundance: NA; CDR3aa: CAISESGDTQYF; CDR3nt: TGTGCCATCAGTGAGTCGGGGGATACGCAGTATTTT
v_gene: TRBV4-1; j_gene: TRBJ1-2; d_gene: NA; abundance: NA; CDR3aa: CASSRQDSSNYGYTF; CDR3nt: TGCGCCAGCAGCCGACAGGACAGCTCTAACTATGGCTACACCTTC
v_gene: TRBV28; j_gene: TRBJ2-1; d_gene: TRBD2; abundance: NA; CDR3aa: CASSPGTSGSYNEQFF; CDR3nt: TGTGCCAGCAGTCCTGGGACTAGCGGCTCCTACAATGAGCAGTTCTTC
v_gene: TRBV28; j_gene: TRBJ2-7; d_gene: TRBD2; abundance: NA; CDR3aa: CASSPGTSGYEQYF; CDR3nt: TGTGCCAGCAGTCCCGGGACTAGCGGCTACGAGCAGTACTTC
v_gene: TRBV30; j_gene: TRBJ1-5; d_gene: TRBD1; abundance: NA; CDR3aa: CAWSVPQGGSNQPQHF; CDR3nt: TGTGCCTGGAGTGTCCCGCAGGGGGGCAGCAATCAGCCCCAGCATTTT
v_gene: TRBV28; j_gene: TRBJ1-1; d_gene: NA; abundance: once; CDR3aa: CATEGGTEAFF; CDR3nt: TGTGCGACAGAAGGGGGCACTGAAGCTTTCTTT
v_gene: TRBV2; j_gene: TRBJ2-1; d_gene: NA; abundance: NA; CDR3aa: CASSEGVENEQFF; CDR3nt: TGTGCCAGCAGTGAAGGGGTAGAGAATGAGCAGTTCTTC
v_gene: TRBV2; j_gene: TRBJ2-3; d_gene: NA; abundance: NA; CDR3aa: CACTGRVERDTQYF; CDR3nt: TGTGCCTGCACAGGCAGAGTAGAACGAGATACGCAGTATTTT
v_gene: TRBV18; j_gene: TRBJ2-2; d_gene: NA; abundance: NA; CDR3aa: CASSPTRSGAGEAGELFF; CDR3nt: TGTGCCAGCTCACCAACAAGAAGCGGGGCAGGGGAGGCCGGGGAGCTGTTTTTT
v_gene: TRBV6-5; j_gene: TRBJ1-2; d_gene: NA; abundance: NA; CDR3aa: CASRVLGGYTF; CDR3nt: TGTGCCAGCAGAGTCCTGGGAGGCTACACCTTC
v_gene: TRBV15; j_gene: TRBJ1-1; d_gene: NA; abundance: NA; CDR3aa: CATSRDRGRSEAFF; CDR3nt: TGTGCCACCAGCAGAGACAGGGGAAGGTCTGAAGCTTTCTTT
v_gene: TRBV5-1; j_gene: TRBJ1-2; d_gene: NA; abundance: NA; CDR3aa: CASSLETAAGGYTF; CDR3nt: TGCGCCAGCAGCTTGGAGACAGCGGCTGGGGGCTACACCTTC
v_gene: TRBV29-1; j_gene: TRBJ2-1; d_gene: NA; abundance: NA; CDR3aa: CSVLRANNEQFF; CDR3nt: TGCAGCGTTCTTAGGGCGAACAATGAGCAGTTCTTC
v_gene: TRBV5-1; j_gene: TRBJ2-5; d_gene: TRBD1; abundance: NA; CDR3aa: CASSFGQEQETQYF; CDR3nt: TGCGCCAGCAGCTTCGGACAGGAGCAAGAGACCCAGTACTTC
v_gene: TRBV27; j_gene: TRBJ1-5; d_gene: TRBD1; abundance: NA; CDR3aa: CASSPYKGQVWHF; CDR3nt: TGTGCCAGCAGTCCATATAAGGGACAGGTCTGGCATTTT
v_gene: TRBV30; j_gene: TRBJ2-1; d_gene: TRBD1; abundance: NA; CDR3aa: CAWQGQGFYNEQFF; CDR3nt: TGTGCCTGGCAGGGACAGGGTTTCTACAATGAGCAGTTCTTC
v_gene: TRBV28; j_gene: TRBJ2-5; d_gene: NA; abundance: NA; CDR3aa: CASSFELRGYQETQYF; CDR3nt: TGTGCCAGCAGTTTCGAGCTACGGGGTTATCAAGAGACCCAGTACTTC
v_gene: TRBV19; j_gene: TRBJ2-2; d_gene: TRBD1; abundance: NA; CDR3aa: CASSISPGQGNTGELFF; CDR3nt: TGTGCCAGTAGTATATCTCCGGGACAGGGAAACACCGGGGAGCTGTTTTTT
v_gene: TRBV28; j_gene: TRBJ2-5; d_gene: TRBD1; abundance: NA; CDR3aa: CASSLGGDRGRETQYF; CDR3nt: TGTGCCAGCAGTTTAGGAGGGGACAGGGGGCGTGAGACCCAGTACTTC
v_gene: TRBV7-2; j_gene: TRBJ1-4; d_gene: NA; abundance: NA; CDR3aa: CASSLAGSSTNEKLFF; CDR3nt: TGTGCCAGCAGCTTAGCAGGATCCTCAACTAATGAAAAACTGTTTTTT
v_gene: TRBV2; j_gene: TRBJ1-4; d_gene: NA; abundance: NA; CDR3aa: CASSEGTATNEKLFF; CDR3nt: TGTGCCAGCAGTGAAGGCACAGCAACTAATGAAAAACTGTTTTTT
v_gene: TRBV6-1; j_gene: TRBJ1-5; d_gene: NA; abundance: NA; CDR3aa: CASSHLGVGQPQHF; CDR3nt: TGTGCCAGCAGCCACCTCGGTGTGGGCCAGCCCCAGCATTTT
v_gene: TRBV19; j_gene: TRBJ2-7; d_gene: TRBD2; abundance: NA; CDR3aa: CASSNSGISYEQYF; CDR3nt: TGTGCCAGTAGTAATAGCGGGATCTCCTACGAGCAGTACTTC
v_gene: TRBV29-1; j_gene: TRBJ1-3; d_gene: NA; abundance: NA; CDR3aa: CSAAARYSGNTIYF; CDR3nt: TGCAGCGCTGCGGCCCGGTACTCTGGAAACACCATATATTTT